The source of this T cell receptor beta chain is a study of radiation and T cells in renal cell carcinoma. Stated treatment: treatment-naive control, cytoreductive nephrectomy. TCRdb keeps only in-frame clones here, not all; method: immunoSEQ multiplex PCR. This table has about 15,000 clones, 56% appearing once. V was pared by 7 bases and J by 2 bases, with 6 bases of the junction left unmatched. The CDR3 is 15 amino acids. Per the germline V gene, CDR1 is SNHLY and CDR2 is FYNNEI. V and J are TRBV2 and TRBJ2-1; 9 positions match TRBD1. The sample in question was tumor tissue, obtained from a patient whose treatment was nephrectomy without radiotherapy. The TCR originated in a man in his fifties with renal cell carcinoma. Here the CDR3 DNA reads TGTGCCAGCACCGAAAGGGACAGGGCCTACAATGAGCAGTTCTTC. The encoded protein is CASTERDRAYNEQFF.